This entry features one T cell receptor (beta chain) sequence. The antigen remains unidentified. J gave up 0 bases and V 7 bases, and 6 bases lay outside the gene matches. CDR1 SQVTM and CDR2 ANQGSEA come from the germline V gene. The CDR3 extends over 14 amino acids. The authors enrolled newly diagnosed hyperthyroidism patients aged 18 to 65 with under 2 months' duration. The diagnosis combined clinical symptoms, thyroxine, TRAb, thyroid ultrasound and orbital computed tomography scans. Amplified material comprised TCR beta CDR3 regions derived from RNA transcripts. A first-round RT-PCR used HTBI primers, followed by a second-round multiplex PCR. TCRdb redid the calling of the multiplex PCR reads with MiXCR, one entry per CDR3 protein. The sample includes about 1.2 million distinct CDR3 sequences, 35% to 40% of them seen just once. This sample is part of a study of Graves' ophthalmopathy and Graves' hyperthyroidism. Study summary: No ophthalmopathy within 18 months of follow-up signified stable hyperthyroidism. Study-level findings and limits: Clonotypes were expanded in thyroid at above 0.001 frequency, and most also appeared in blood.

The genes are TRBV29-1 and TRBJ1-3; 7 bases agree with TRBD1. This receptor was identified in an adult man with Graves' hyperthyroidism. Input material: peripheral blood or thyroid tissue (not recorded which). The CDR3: CSEMDRSSGNTIYF. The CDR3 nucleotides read TGCAGCGAGATGGACAGGAGCTCTGGAAACACCATATATTTT.